The 2 T cell receptor beta chains listed next were all sequenced from one sample in a study of cytomegalovirus exposure and HLA in healthy donors. With 60 Vbeta and 13 Jbeta primers, the PCR was carried out. TCRdb keeps only in-frame clones here, not all; method: immunoSEQ multiplex PCR. The sample holds under 200,000 clones, around three quarters seen once. Sequences were obtained from PBMCs. The receptors derive from a man aged 35-49 years in good health and CMV-seronegative.

The rearrangement joins TRBV6-1 to TRBJ1-1; 7 bases map to TRBD1. The V and J ends lost 6 bases and 6 bases, in that order; junction bases with no gene match: 10. Germline assignment: CDR1 MNHNS and CDR2 SASEGT. This CDR3 region has 14 residues. The DNA for the CDR3 is TGTGCCAGCAGGTCTACAACAGGGGAGGCTGAAGCTTTCTTT. It encodes CASRSTTGEAEAFF.

J is TRBJ2-4 and V is TRBV19; D perhaps matches TRBD2 (5 bases). CDR3 length: 14 amino acids. CDR1 LNHDA and CDR2 SQIVND come from the germline V gene (reference sequence). Trimming took 5 bases from V and 2 from J, leaving 10 bases between them. CDR3 bases: TGTGCCAGTAGTCCCACTAGATCCAAAAACATTCAGTACTTC. Its protein product is CASSPTRSKNIQYF.